This TCR beta chain stems from a study of blood T cell repertoires in COVID-19. Turning to the study itself: From the United States, Italy and Spain came samples of acute and convalescent COVID-19. The analysed material was cDNA or gDNA that came from T cells, B-cell-depleted T cells, or PBMCs.

Data came from immunoSEQ multiplex PCR; TCRdb stores just in-frame clones and leaves some out. Among about 150,000 clones, about 80% were seen once, and the ten largest hold 25% to 30%. This clonotype was obtained from an older woman with acute or convalescent COVID-19. Sample: peripheral blood.

The CDR3 here is CASSLALGEAFF. The CDR3 nucleotides read TGTGCCAGCAGTTTAGCTCTCGGTGAAGCTTTCTTT. V and J are TRBV6-2 or TRBV6-3 and TRBJ1-1; D is uncertain. Germline CDR1 and CDR2: MNHEY and SVGEGT. The V gene lost 4 bases and the J gene lost 7 bases, with 10 bases spanning the gap. This CDR3 comprises 12 residues.